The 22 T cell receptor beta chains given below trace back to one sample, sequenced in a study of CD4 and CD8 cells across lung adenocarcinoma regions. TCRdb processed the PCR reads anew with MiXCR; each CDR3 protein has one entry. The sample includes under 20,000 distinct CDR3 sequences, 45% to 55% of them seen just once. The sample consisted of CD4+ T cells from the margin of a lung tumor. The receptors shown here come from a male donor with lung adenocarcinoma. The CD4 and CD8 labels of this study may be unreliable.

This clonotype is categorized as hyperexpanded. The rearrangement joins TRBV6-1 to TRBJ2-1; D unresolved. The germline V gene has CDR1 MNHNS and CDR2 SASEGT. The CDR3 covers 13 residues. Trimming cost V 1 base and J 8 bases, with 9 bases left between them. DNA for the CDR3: TGTGCCAGCAGTGAAGGGACCAGCGATGAGCAGTTCTTC. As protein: CASSEGTSDEQFF.

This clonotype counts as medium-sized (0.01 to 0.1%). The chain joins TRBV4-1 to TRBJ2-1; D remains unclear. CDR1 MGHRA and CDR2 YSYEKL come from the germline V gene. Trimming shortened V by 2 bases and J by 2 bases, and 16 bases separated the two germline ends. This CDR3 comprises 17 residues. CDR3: CASSQLRLVRPYNEQFF. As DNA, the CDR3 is TGCGCCAGCAGCCAACTGAGGTTGGTGCGGCCCTACAATGAGCAGTTCTTC.

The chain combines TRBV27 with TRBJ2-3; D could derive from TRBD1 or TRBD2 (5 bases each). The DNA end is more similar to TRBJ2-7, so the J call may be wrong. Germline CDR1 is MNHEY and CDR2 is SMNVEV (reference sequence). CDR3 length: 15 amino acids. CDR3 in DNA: TGTGCCAGCGGGACGGGGTTGCGAGACACAGATACGCAGTACTTC. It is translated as CASGTGLRDTDTQYF.

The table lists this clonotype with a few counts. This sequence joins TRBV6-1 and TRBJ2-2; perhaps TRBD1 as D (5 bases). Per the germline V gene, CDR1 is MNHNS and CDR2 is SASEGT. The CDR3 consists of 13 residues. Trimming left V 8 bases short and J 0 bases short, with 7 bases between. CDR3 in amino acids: CASRQSNTGELFF. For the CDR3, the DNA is TGTGCCAGCCGACAGTCGAACACCGGGGAGCTGTTTTTT.

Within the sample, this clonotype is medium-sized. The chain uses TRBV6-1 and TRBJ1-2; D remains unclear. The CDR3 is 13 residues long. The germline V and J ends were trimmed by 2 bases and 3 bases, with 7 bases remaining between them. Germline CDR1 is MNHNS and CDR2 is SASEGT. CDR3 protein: CASSETGHYGYTF. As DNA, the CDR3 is TGTGCCAGCAGTGAAACTGGACACTATGGCTACACCTTC.

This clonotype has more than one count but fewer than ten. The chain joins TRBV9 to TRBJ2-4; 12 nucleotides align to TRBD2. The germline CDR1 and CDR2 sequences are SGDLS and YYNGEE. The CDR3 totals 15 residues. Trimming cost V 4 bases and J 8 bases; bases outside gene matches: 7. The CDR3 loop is CASSPKPSGRDIQYF. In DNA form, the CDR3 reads TGTGCCAGCAGCCCGAAACCTAGCGGGAGGGACATTCAGTACTTC.

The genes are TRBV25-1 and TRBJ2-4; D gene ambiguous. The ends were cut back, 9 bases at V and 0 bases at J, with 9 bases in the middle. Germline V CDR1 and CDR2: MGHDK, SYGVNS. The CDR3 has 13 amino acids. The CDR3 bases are TGTGCCAGGGGGAAAAGAGCCAAAAACATTCAGTACTTC. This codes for CARGKRAKNIQYF.

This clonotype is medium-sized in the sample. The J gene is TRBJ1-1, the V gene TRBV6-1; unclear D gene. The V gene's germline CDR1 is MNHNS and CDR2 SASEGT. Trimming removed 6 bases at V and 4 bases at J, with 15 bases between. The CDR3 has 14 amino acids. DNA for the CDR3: TGTGCCAGCAGCATCGAGGGAACGGGCACTGAAGCTTTCTTT. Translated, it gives CASSIEGTGTEAFF.

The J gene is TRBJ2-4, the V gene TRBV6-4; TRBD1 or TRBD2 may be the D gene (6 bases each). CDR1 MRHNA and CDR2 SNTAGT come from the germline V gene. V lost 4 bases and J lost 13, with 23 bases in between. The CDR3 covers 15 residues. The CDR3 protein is CASSAGLGGKNTQYF. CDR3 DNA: TGTGCCAGCAGTGCGGGGCTCGGGGGCAAAAATACGCAGTACTTC.

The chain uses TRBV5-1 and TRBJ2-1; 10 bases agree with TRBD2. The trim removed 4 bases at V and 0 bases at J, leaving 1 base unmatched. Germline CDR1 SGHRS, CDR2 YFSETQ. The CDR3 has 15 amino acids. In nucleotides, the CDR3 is TGCGCCAGCAGCGTAGCGGGAGGCTCCTACAATGAGCAGTTCTTC. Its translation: CASSVAGGSYNEQFF.

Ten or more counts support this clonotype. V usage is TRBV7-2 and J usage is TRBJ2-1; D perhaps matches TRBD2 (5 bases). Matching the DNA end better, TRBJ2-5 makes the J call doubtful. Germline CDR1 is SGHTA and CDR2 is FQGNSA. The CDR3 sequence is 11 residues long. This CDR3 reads CASRVAGSQYF. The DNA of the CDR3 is TGTGCCAGCCGGGTCGCGGGTAGCCAGTACTTC.

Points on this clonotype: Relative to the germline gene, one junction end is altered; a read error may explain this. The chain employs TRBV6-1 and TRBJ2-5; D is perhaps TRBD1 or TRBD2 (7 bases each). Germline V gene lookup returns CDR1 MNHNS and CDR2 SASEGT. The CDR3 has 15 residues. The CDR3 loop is CGRGHRGGDTETQYF. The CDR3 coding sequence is TGTGGCAGGGGTCACAGGGGAGGGGACACAGAGACGCAGTACTTC.

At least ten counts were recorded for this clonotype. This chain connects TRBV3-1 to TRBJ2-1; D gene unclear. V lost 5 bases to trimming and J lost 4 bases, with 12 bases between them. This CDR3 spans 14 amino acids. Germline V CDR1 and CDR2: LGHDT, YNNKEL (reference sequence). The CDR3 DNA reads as TGTGCCAGCAGCTCGATAGGGTCTTACAATGAGCAGTTCTTC. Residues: CASSSIGSYNEQFF.

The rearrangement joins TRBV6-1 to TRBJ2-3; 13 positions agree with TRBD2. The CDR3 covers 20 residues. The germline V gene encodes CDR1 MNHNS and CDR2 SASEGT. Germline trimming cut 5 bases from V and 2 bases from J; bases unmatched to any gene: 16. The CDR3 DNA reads TGTGCCAGCAGTCCAAGGGAGGTTTTAGGACTAGCGGGAGTCACAGATACGCAGTATTTT. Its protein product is CASSPREVLGLAGVTDTQYF.

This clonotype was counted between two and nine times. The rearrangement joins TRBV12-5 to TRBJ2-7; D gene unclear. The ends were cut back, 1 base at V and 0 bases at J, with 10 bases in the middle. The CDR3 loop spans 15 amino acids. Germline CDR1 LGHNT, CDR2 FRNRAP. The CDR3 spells CASGLAGRYSYEQYF. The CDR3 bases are TGTGCTAGTGGTTTGGCCGGACGTTACTCCTACGAGCAGTACTTC.

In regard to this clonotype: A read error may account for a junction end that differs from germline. The CDR3 DNA reads TGTGCCAGGGGGACGGGGGTCCAAGACCCAGAGACCCAGTATTTC. Translated, it gives CARGTGVQDPETQYF. The V gene is TRBV27, the J gene TRBJ2-3, with TRBD2 as a possible D gene (6 bases). Germline values: CDR1 MNHEY, CDR2 SMNVEV (reference sequence). The CDR3 contains 15 residues.

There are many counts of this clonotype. The CDR3 loop is CASSQGGRAAGELFF. In DNA form, the CDR3 reads TGCGCCAGCAGCCAAGGCGGGAGGGCAGCCGGGGAGCTGTTTTTT. The V call is TRBV4-1, the J call TRBJ2-2; 9 bases map to TRBD2. The CDR3 covers 15 residues. V lost 1 base to trimming and J lost 6 bases; unmatched junction nucleotides: 3. In germline, CDR1 is MGHRA, CDR2 YSYEKL.

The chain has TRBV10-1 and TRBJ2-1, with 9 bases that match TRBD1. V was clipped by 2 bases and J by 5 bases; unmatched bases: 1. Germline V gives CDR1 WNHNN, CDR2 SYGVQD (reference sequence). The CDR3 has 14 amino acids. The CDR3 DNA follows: TGCGCCAGCAGTGAGGGGACAGGGAACAATGAGCAGTTCTTC. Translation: CASSEGTGNNEQFF.

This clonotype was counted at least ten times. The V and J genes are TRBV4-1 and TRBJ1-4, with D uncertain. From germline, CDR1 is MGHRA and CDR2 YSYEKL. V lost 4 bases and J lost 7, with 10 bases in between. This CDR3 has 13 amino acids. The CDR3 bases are TGCGCCAGCAGCCCCCAGCATCCTGAAAAACTGTTTTTT. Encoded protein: CASSPQHPEKLFF.

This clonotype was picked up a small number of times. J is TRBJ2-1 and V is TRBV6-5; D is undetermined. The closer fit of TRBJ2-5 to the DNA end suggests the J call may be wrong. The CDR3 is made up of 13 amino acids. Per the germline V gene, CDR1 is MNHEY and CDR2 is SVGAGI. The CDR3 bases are TGTGCCAGCAGTTTTCAGGTGCGGGAGACCCAGTACTTC. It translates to CASSFQVRETQYF.

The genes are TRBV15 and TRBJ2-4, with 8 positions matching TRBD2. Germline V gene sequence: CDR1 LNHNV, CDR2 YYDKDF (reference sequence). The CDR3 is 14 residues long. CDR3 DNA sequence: TGTGCGGGCAGCCGGGGGGGTGACCGAAAGATCCAGTACTTC. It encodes CAGSRGGDRKIQYF.

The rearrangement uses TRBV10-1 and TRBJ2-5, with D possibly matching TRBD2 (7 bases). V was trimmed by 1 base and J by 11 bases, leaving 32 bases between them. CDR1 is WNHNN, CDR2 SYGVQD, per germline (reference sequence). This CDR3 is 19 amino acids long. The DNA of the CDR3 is TGCGCCAGCAGTGAGTTAATAGGGGGGGGGGGCCTAGACCAAGAGATTCAGTACTTC. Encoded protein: CASSELIGGGGLDQEIQYF.